Below are 26 T cell receptor beta chains sequenced from a single sample in a study of CD8+ T cells in alopecia areata. Sample treatment: oral pan-JAK inhibitor, 5-10 mg twice daily. Reverse transcription of extracted RNA yielded cDNA, which provided the sequencing template. TCRdb keeps only in-frame clones here, not all; method: immunoSEQ multiplex PCR. The repertoire holds 150,000 to 250,000 clones, with roughly 64% as singletons. This material consisted of CD4+ T cells sorted from blood, taken at week 24, from a patient treated with tofacitinib. The source of these receptors is a human donor with alopecia areata.

This clone was seen a few times. The rearrangement links TRBV29-1 to TRBJ2-4; TRBD1 matches at 7 bases. CDR1 is SQVTM and CDR2 is ANQGSEA in the germline V gene. This CDR3 comprises 15 residues. The J segment lost 7 bases and the V segment lost 5 bases, leaving 14 bases of the junction unmatched. In DNA form, the CDR3 reads TGCAGCGTTTCCCGTCAGACAGGGAATGGGAACATTCAGTACTTC. This encodes CSVSRQTGNGNIQYF.

The J gene is TRBJ2-7, the V gene TRBV7-2; 10 positions match TRBD2. Germline V gene lookup returns CDR1 SGHTA and CDR2 FQGNSA. This CDR3 has 16 amino acids. V lost 3 bases, J lost 3 bases, and 8 bases stayed unmatched. The CDR3 nucleotides are TGTGCCAGCAGCTTGGCTACTAGCGGGGCGTTCTACGAGCAGTACTTC. Its translation: CASSLATSGAFYEQYF.

The chain is built from TRBV4-3 and TRBJ2-5; D remains ambiguous. This CDR3 region has 13 residues. CDR1 LGHNA and CDR2 YSLEER come from the germline V gene. Trimming stripped 0 bases from V and 4 bases from J, with 6 bases between. The CDR3 sequence: CASSQEVSETQYF. The CDR3 region has the DNA TGCGCCAGCAGCCAAGAAGTATCAGAGACCCAGTACTTC.

The V gene is TRBV13, the J gene TRBJ2-3; D gene uncertain. Germline V lookup: CDR1 PRHDT, CDR2 FYEKMQ (reference sequence). Trimming stripped 6 bases from V and 2 bases from J, with 9 bases between. This CDR3 spans 13 amino acids. The CDR3 region has the DNA TGTGCCAGCAGGGGTTATGCCACAGATACGCAGTATTTT. This gives the protein CASRGYATDTQYF. The variable domain in full, with the rest retrieved from reference TRBV13 and TRBJ2-3, is AAGVIQSPRHLIKEKRETATLKCYPIPRHDTVYWYQQGPGQDPQFLISFYEKMQSDKGSIPDRFSAQQFSDYHSELNMSSLELGDSALYFCASRGYATDTQYFGPGTRLTVL.

This clone turned up a few times. V and J are TRBV30 and TRBJ2-5; D is uncertain. Germline V gene sequence: CDR1 GTSNPN, CDR2 SVGIG (reference sequence). V was shortened by 5 bases and J by 3 bases, with 7 bases between the two germline ends. This CDR3 spans 11 amino acids. Here the CDR3 reads CAWSPKETQYF. CDR3 nucleotides: TGTGCCTGGTCTCCGAAAGAGACCCAGTACTTC.

V usage is TRBV7-9 and J usage is TRBJ2-3; a possible D gene is TRBD1 (6 bases). In germline, CDR1 is SEHNR, CDR2 FQNEAQ (reference sequence). The V end lost 3 bases, the J end lost 0 bases, and 10 bases lay between the germline ends. The CDR3 length is 15 residues. Here the CDR3 reads CASSFRGVSTDTQYF. The CDR3 DNA is TGTGCCAGCAGCTTCAGGGGCGTCAGCACAGATACGCAGTATTTT.

V is TRBV6-5 and J is TRBJ2-5; the D is unclear. CDR3 length equals 11 residues. The germline V and J ends were trimmed by 7 bases and 2 bases, with 5 bases remaining between them. Germline V gene data show CDR1 as MNHEY and CDR2 as SVGAGI. CDR3 DNA sequence: TGTGCCAGCACGCAACAAGAGACCCAGTACTTC. Protein: CASTQQETQYF.

The chain combines TRBV7-2 with TRBJ1-2, with D hard to call. Germline V gene data show CDR1 as SGHTA and CDR2 as FQGNSA. Trimming took 1 base from V and 6 from J, leaving 6 bases between them. This CDR3 region has 12 residues. CDR3 sequence reads: CASSLGGDGYTF. CDR3 in DNA: TGTGCCAGCAGCTTAGGAGGAGATGGCTACACCTTC.

The sample holds many counts of this clone. The chain recombines TRBV14 with TRBJ2-3, with D maybe TRBD2 (6 bases). This CDR3 contains 13 residues. V was pared by 5 bases and J by 5 bases, with 11 bases between. Per germline, CDR1 SGHDN and CDR2 FVKESK. CDR3 sequence (DNA): TGTGCCAGCAGCATCGGGGGTCGAGATACGCAGTATTTT. This codes for CASSIGGRDTQYF.

The chain combines TRBV2 with TRBJ2-3, with D maybe TRBD1 (6 bases). V was shortened by 4 bases and J by 1 base, with 21 bases between the two germline ends. Per the germline V gene, CDR1 is SNHLY and CDR2 is FYNNEI. The CDR3 totals 18 residues. CDR3 amino acids: CASSAAPYRAYGTDTQYF. In DNA form, the CDR3 reads TGTGCCAGCAGTGCCGCCCCATACAGGGCATACGGCACAGATACGCAGTATTTT.

The table lists this clone with a few counts. In the same sample, other DNA sequences code for this CDR3. V gene TRBV5-1 combines with J gene TRBJ2-1; TRBD1 might be the D (5 bases). CDR3 length: 13 residues. Trimming shortened V by 0 bases and J by 8 bases, and 9 bases separated the two germline ends. The germline CDR1 and CDR2 sequences are SGHRS and YFSETQ. CDR3 sequence: CASSLAQGHEQFF. CDR3 sequence (DNA): TGCGCCAGCAGCTTGGCCCAGGGCCATGAGCAGTTCTTC.

This clone showed up just a few times. V is TRBV11-2 and J is TRBJ2-1, with D possibly matching TRBD2 (7 bases). Germline CDR1 is SGHAT and CDR2 is FQNNGV. The germline V and J ends were trimmed by 5 bases and 0 bases, with 14 bases remaining between them. The CDR3 contains 16 residues. The chain's CDR3 is CASSRFGGASYNEQFF. The CDR3 bases are TGTGCCAGCAGCCGCTTTGGGGGGGCCTCCTACAATGAGCAGTTCTTC.

In its sample, this clone was seen once. V is TRBV10-3 and J is TRBJ1-1; D gene ambiguous. V shed 2 bases and J shed 1 base, with 5 bases lying between them. This CDR3 has 13 residues. CDR1 and CDR2 from the germline V gene are ENHRY and SYGVKD. The CDR3 nucleotides are TGTGCCATCAGTGAGGGCGCGAACACTGAAGCTTTCTTT. Protein sequence: CAISEGANTEAFF.

Only a few counts were recorded for this clone. The rearrangement uses TRBV4-2 and TRBJ1-5; D not certain. The germline gives CDR1 LGHNA, CDR2 YNFKEQ. This CDR3 has 16 amino acids. Trimming shortened V by 2 bases and J by 0 bases, and 11 bases separated the two germline ends. The CDR3 loop is CASSQYGQNSNQPQHF. The CDR3 DNA sequence: TGTGCCAGCAGCCAATATGGGCAGAATAGCAATCAGCCCCAGCATTTT.

The chain carries TRBV5-1 and TRBJ2-5, with D possibly being TRBD1 (6 bases). Trimming left V 2 bases short and J 2 bases short, with 13 bases between. Germline CDR1 and CDR2: SGHRS and YFSETQ. The CDR3 covers 15 residues. In DNA form, the CDR3 reads TGCGCCAGCAGCTTAGGGACAACATTACAAGAGACCCAGTACTTC. Its protein product is CASSLGTTLQETQYF.

This chain connects TRBV9 to TRBJ1-1, with TRBD1 identical over 12 bases. This CDR3 is 14 amino acids long. Germline CDR1 and CDR2: SGDLS and YYNGEE. V shed 3 bases and J 11 bases; nucleotides not matched to a gene: 8. CDR3 nucleotides: TGTGCCAGCAGCGGACGGGACAGGGGGCAAGGGGCTTTCTTT. It translates to CASSGRDRGQGAFF. Combining the CDR3 with reference TRBV9 and TRBJ1-1 gives the whole variable domain DSGVTQTPKHLITATGQRVTLRCSPRSGDLSVYWYQQSLDQGLQFLIQYYNGEERAKGNILERFSAQQFPDLHSELNLSSLELGDSALYFCASSGRDRGQGAFFGQGTRLTVV.

This rearrangement joins TRBV10-3 to TRBJ2-5; possible D gene TRBD1, 6 bases. The germline V gene encodes CDR1 ENHRY and CDR2 SYGVKD. Trimming took 10 bases from V and 1 from J, leaving 16 bases between them. This CDR3 comprises 14 residues. The CDR3 here is CATNNADSQETQYF. The CDR3 coding sequence is TGTGCCACCAATAACGCGGACAGCCAAGAGACCCAGTACTTC.

The V gene is TRBV20-1, the J gene TRBJ1-2; 9 positions agree with TRBD1. This CDR3 has 11 amino acids. Germline-derived CDR1 and CDR2 are DFQATT and SNEGSKA (reference sequence). This CDR3 is CRLQGARGYTF. For the CDR3, the DNA is TGCAGATTACAGGGGGCGCGTGGCTACACCTTC.

This clone turned up a few times. The chain combines TRBV30 with TRBJ2-5; D might be TRBD2 (6 bases). The V end was cut by 5 bases, the J end by 9 bases, with 19 bases between. The CDR3 runs 13 residues. Per germline, CDR1 GTSNPN and CDR2 SVGIG (reference sequence). CDR3 protein: CAWGNSGLQAQYF. The CDR3 nucleotides read TGTGCCTGGGGGAATTCGGGACTCCAGGCCCAGTACTTC. Looking up the rest from reference TRBV30 and TRBJ2-5 gives the full variable domain: SQTIHQWPATLVQPVGSPLSLECTVEGTSNPNLYWYRQAAGRGLQLLFYSVGIGQISSEVPQNLSASRPQDRQFILSSKKLLLSDSGFYLCAWGNSGLQAQYFGPGTRLLVL.

The gene calls are TRBV25-1 and TRBJ2-7; no clear D gene. This CDR3 is built from 12 residues. Germline V gene sequence: CDR1 MGHDK, CDR2 SYGVNS. V lost 4 bases to trimming and J lost 2 bases, with 6 bases between them. The CDR3: CASSVSTYEQYF. CDR3 nucleotides: TGTGCCAGCAGTGTGAGCACCTACGAGCAGTACTTC.

The chain links TRBV5-1 to TRBJ2-7; 11 bases map to TRBD2. V shed 3 bases and J 2 bases; nucleotides not matched to a gene: 7. This CDR3 region has 16 residues. The germline gives CDR1 SGHRS, CDR2 YFSETQ. This chain's CDR3 is CASSSSLAGGTYEQYF. The CDR3 DNA follows: TGCGCCAGCAGCTCGAGTCTAGCGGGAGGAACCTACGAGCAGTACTTC.

The J gene is TRBJ2-3, the V gene TRBV29-1; D tentatively fits TRBD1 or TRBD2 (5 bases each). V lost 1 base, J lost 6 bases, and 20 bases lay in between. This CDR3 region has 16 residues. In germline, CDR1 is SQVTM, CDR2 ANQGSEA. The CDR3 DNA sequence: TGCAGCGTTGAAGTCCGGCAGGTGGGGGACGGGGATACGCAGTATTTT. Residues: CSVEVRQVGDGDTQYF.

The V gene is TRBV7-3, the J gene TRBJ1-2; no clear D. This CDR3 comprises 14 residues. The germline V and J ends were trimmed by 0 bases and 4 bases, with 9 bases remaining between them. The V gene's germline CDR1 is SGHTA and CDR2 FQGTGA. CDR3 sequence reads: CASSLTGGVYGYTF. Written as DNA, the CDR3 is TGTGCCAGCAGCTTAACGGGAGGTGTCTATGGCTACACCTTC. The full variable domain, with the rest looked up from reference TRBV7-3 and TRBJ1-2, is GAGVSQTPSNKVTEKGKYVELRCDPISGHTALYWYRQSLGQGPEFLIYFQGTGAADDSGLPNDRFFAVRPEGSVSTLKIQRTERGDSAVYLCASSLTGGVYGYTFGSGTRLTVV.

This clone was found a few times. V and J are TRBV6-5 and TRBJ2-7, with D tentatively TRBD1 or TRBD2 (6 bases each). The CDR3 is made up of 15 amino acids. Germline V CDR1 and CDR2: MNHEY, SVGAGI. The V end lost 6 bases, the J end lost 5 bases, and 20 bases lay between the germline ends. The CDR3 DNA reads as TGTGCCAGCAGCAACACGGGGCAGGGGACTCACGAGCAGTACTTC. Amino acids: CASSNTGQGTHEQYF.

The V gene is TRBV2, the J gene TRBJ2-1, with D perhaps assigned TRBD1 or TRBD2 (5 bases each). Germline V CDR1 and CDR2: SNHLY, FYNNEI. V lost 2 bases and J 8 bases, leaving 10 bases between the germline ends. The CDR3 has 13 residues. The CDR3 spells CASSEQGGYEQFF. The CDR3 nucleotides are TGTGCCAGCAGTGAACAGGGCGGGTATGAGCAGTTCTTC.

This clone was counted ten times or more. The rearrangement uses TRBV7-2 and TRBJ2-7; D perhaps matches TRBD1 (6 bases). The CDR3 sequence is 15 residues long. CDR1 SGHTA and CDR2 FQGNSA come from the germline V gene. The germline V and J ends were trimmed by 6 bases and 0 bases, with 15 bases remaining between them. The CDR3: CASSAQGSGSYEQYF. CDR3 nucleotide sequence: TGTGCCAGCAGTGCTCAGGGGTCGGGCTCCTACGAGCAGTACTTC.